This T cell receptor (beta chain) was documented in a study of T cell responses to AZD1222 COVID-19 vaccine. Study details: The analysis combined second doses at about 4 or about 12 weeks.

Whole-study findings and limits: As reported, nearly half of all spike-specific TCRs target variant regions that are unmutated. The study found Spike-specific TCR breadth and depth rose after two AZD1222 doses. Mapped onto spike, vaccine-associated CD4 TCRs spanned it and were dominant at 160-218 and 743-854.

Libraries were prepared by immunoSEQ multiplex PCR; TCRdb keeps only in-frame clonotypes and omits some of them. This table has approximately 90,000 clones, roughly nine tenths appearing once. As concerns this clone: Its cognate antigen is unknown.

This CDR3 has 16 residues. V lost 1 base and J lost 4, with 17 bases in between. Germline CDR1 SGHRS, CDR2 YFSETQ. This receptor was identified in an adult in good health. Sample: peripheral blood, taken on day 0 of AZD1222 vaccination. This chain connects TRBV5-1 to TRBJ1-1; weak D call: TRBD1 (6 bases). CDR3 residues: CASSLFSGGASTEAFF. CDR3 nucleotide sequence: TGCGCCAGCAGCTTGTTTTCCGGGGGCGCGAGCACTGAAGCTTTCTTT.